Listed below are T cell receptor beta chains from one sample, sequenced in a study of shared clonotypes between healthy human individuals. Profiled with immunoSEQ multiplex PCR; TCRdb holds only in-frame clones, not every one. This table has approximately 1.4 million clones, approximately 98% appearing once. Sequenced sample: naive CD4+ T cells sorted from blood. The source of these receptors is a man younger than 45 in good health. Both conserved end residues are part of each CDR3. A D gene is named only where the DNA matches it firmly. The listing skips clone size in some rows; elsewhere it reads once, few, many or a size class.

d_gene	v_gene	j_gene	abundance	CDR3aa	CDR3nt
TRBD2	TRBV5-6	TRBJ2-5	.	CATHLTASGGETQYF	TGTGCCACCCACTTGACGGCTAGCGGCGGGGAGACCCAGTACTTC
.	TRBV5-1	TRBJ1-1	.	CASSHDGMNTEAFF	TGCGCCAGCAGCCACGATGGGATGAACACTGAAGCTTTCTTT
TRBD2	TRBV10-3	TRBJ2-1	once	CAISDRGRENGNEQFF	TGTGCCATCAGTGACCGAGGGCGGGAGAATGGCAATGAGCAGTTCTTC
TRBD1	TRBV7-2	TRBJ2-1	few	CASSLGTGPYNEQFF	TGTGCCAGCAGCTTGGGGACAGGTCCCTACAATGAGCAGTTCTTC
.	TRBV20-1	TRBJ2-7	.	CSASPLYEQYF	TGCAGTGCCTCGCCACTCTACGAGCAGTACTTC
.	TRBV4-1	TRBJ2-7	.	CASSQGQAVRAYEQYF	TGCGCCAGCAGCCAAGGTCAGGCTGTACGGGCCTACGAGCAGTACTTC
.	TRBV11-2	TRBJ2-7	.	CASSLVLAGGYEQYF	TGTGCCAGCAGCTTAGTTCTCGCCGGAGGCTACGAGCAGTACTTC
.	TRBV9	TRBJ1-5	.	CASSVGDMGQPQHF	TGTGCCAGCAGCGTCGGGGATATGGGTCAGCCCCAGCATTTT
TRBD2	TRBV18	TRBJ2-1	.	CATDGLAGYNEQFF	TGTGCCACCGACGGACTAGCGGGTTACAATGAGCAGTTCTTC
TRBD2	TRBV5-1	TRBJ2-3	.	CASSLSSGSSDTQYF	TGCGCCAGCAGCTTGTCTAGCGGGAGTTCAGATACGCAGTATTTT
TRBD1	TRBV9	TRBJ2-1	.	CASSVVDRGAEQFF	TGTGCCAGCAGCGTAGTGGACAGGGGAGCTGAGCAGTTCTTC
.	TRBV18	TRBJ1-3	.	CASSPVGGNGNTIYF	TGTGCCAGCTCACCTGTGGGAGGAAATGGAAACACCATATATTTT
.	TRBV5-5	TRBJ2-7	.	CASSLGGRGAYEQYF	TGTGCCAGCAGCCTCGGGGGACGGGGCGCCTACGAGCAGTACTTC
TRBD1	TRBV7-6	TRBJ2-1	.	CASSSPGQGANEQFF	TGTGCCAGCAGCTCGCCGGGACAGGGGGCGAATGAGCAGTTCTTC
TRBD1	TRBV5-8	TRBJ1-4	once	CASSKGQGAATNEKLFF	TGTGCCAGCAGCAAGGGACAGGGGGCTGCAACTAATGAAAAACTGTTTTTT
.	TRBV28	TRBJ2-7	.	CAISPPPGHNRGHEQYF	TGTGCCATCTCACCCCCCCCGGGACACAATCGGGGCCACGAGCAGTACTTC
.	TRBV27	TRBJ1-2	.	CASSQRGRGPHGYTF	TGTGCCAGCAGTCAAAGGGGTCGGGGACCCCATGGCTACACCTTC
.	TRBV5-4	TRBJ2-7	.	CASSRQDRYEQYF	TGTGCCAGCAGCAGACAAGACAGGTACGAGCAGTACTTC
.	TRBV27	TRBJ2-3	.	CASSFGLAHDTQYF	TGTGCCAGCAGTTTCGGTCTAGCTCATGATACGCAGTATTTT
.	TRBV28	TRBJ1-2	.	CASSLKTGWSGYTF	TGTGCCAGCAGTTTAAAGACAGGTTGGTCTGGCTACACCTTC
TRBD1	TRBV4-1	TRBJ2-6	.	CASSQTTGTVYSGANVLTF	TGCGCCAGCAGCCAGACAACCGGGACAGTGTACTCTGGGGCCAACGTCCTGACTTTC
.	TRBV5-1	TRBJ2-3	once	CASKGGLRPGSSDTQYF	TGCGCCAGCAAAGGAGGGTTAAGGCCAGGTAGCTCAGATACGCAGTATTTT
TRBD2	TRBV19	TRBJ2-2	.	CASSIEASGRSTGELFF	TGTGCCAGTAGTATAGAGGCTAGCGGGAGGAGCACCGGGGAGCTGTTTTTT
TRBD2	TRBV5-6	TRBJ2-1	.	CASSRLKTSGISEQFF	TGTGCCAGCAGTCGCTTGAAGACTAGCGGGATTAGTGAGCAGTTCTTC
.	TRBV28	TRBJ2-3	.	CASRSQGTDTQYF	TGTGCCAGCAGAAGTCAGGGCACAGATACGCAGTATTTT
TRBD2	TRBV5-6	TRBJ2-3	.	CASSRPSGYTDTQYF	TGTGCCAGCAGCCGACCTAGCGGCTACACAGATACGCAGTATTTT
.	TRBV23-1	TRBJ2-2	.	CASSGVPGATGELFF	TGCGCCAGCAGTGGGGTACCGGGGGCCACCGGGGAGCTGTTTTTT
TRBD2	TRBV5-1	TRBJ2-5	.	CASSGLAGGVGETQYF	TGCGCCAGCAGCGGCCTAGCGGGAGGTGTCGGGGAGACCCAGTACTTC
.	TRBV5-1	TRBJ2-1	.	CASSPTLAPSSYNEQFF	TGCGCCAGCAGCCCAACCCTAGCGCCCAGCTCCTACAATGAGCAGTTCTTC
.	TRBV10-1	TRBJ2-2	.	CASSVAFAGELFF	TGCGCCAGCAGTGTCGCGTTCGCCGGGGAGCTGTTTTTT
.	TRBV27	TRBJ2-3	.	CASAREIGGDTQYF	TGTGCCAGCGCACGGGAGATTGGTGGAGATACGCAGTATTTT
.	TRBV29-1	TRBJ1-2	.	CSVGTGANYGYTF	TGCAGCGTGGGGACCGGAGCTAACTATGGCTACACCTTC
.	TRBV7-3	TRBJ2-6	.	CASSAIGQGRSGANVLTF	TGTGCCAGCAGCGCTATCGGGCAGGGACGCTCTGGGGCCAACGTCCTGACTTTC
.	TRBV11-2	TRBJ2-7	.	CASSLDRTVYEQYF	TGTGCCAGCAGCTTAGATAGGACGGTCTACGAGCAGTACTTC
TRBD2	TRBV19	TRBJ2-1	.	CASSRLAGKFSYNEQFF	TGTGCCAGTAGCAGACTAGCGGGAAAGTTCTCCTACAATGAGCAGTTCTTC
.	TRBV11-2	TRBJ2-1	.	CASGGWGRVDNEQFF	TGTGCCAGCGGAGGTTGGGGGCGGGTGGACAATGAGCAGTTCTTC
.	TRBV11-2	TRBJ2-7	.	CASSLDGVPSYEQYF	TGTGCCAGCAGCTTAGACGGGGTCCCTTCCTACGAGCAGTACTTC
TRBD2	TRBV25-1	TRBJ2-1	.	CASNKVAGGYNEQFF	TGTGCCAGCAACAAAGTAGCGGGAGGCTACAATGAGCAGTTCTTC
TRBD1	TRBV19	TRBJ2-1	.	CASSGIQGALVGYNEQFF	TGTGCCAGTAGCGGAATACAGGGGGCCTTAGTCGGATACAATGAGCAGTTCTTC
TRBD2	TRBV18	TRBJ2-7	.	CASSPLDSGGEQYF	TGTGCCAGCTCACCACTGGACTCGGGGGGCGAGCAGTACTTC
TRBD2	TRBV5-4	TRBJ2-3	.	CASSRTSGSGDTQYF	TGTGCCAGCAGTCGGACTAGCGGGAGTGGGGATACGCAGTATTTT
.	TRBV5-1	TRBJ2-7	.	CASSFVPGTRGAEQYF	TGCGCCAGCAGCTTCGTCCCAGGGACAAGGGGGGCCGAGCAGTACTTC
.	TRBV6-1	TRBJ2-7	.	CASKPGNSYEQYF	TGTGCCAGCAAACCGGGTAACTCCTACGAGCAGTACTTC
TRBD2	TRBV2	TRBJ2-1	.	CASSGFVSGVNNEQFF	TGTGCCAGCAGTGGCTTTGTAAGCGGGGTTAACAATGAGCAGTTCTTC
.	TRBV7-6	TRBJ2-3	.	CASSPAGADTQYF	TGTGCCAGCAGCCCGGCCGGGGCAGATACGCAGTATTTT
.	TRBV18	TRBJ2-7	.	CASSPTGHISYEQYF	TGTGCCAGCTCACCAACGGGACATATCTCCTACGAGCAGTACTTC
TRBD1	TRBV28	TRBJ2-7	.	CASRRGQGDSHEQYF	TGTGCCAGCAGACGAGGACAGGGGGATTCTCACGAGCAGTACTTC
.	TRBV28	TRBJ2-7	.	CASWVGDSREQYF	TGTGCCAGCTGGGTTGGGGACTCGAGAGAGCAGTACTTC
.	TRBV7-9	TRBJ1-4	.	CASSSPENEKLFF	TGTGCCAGCAGCTCCCCGGAAAATGAAAAACTGTTTTTT
TRBD1	TRBV7-8	TRBJ2-7	.	CASSGAPGQGSGEQYF	TGTGCCAGCAGCGGTGCTCCGGGACAGGGGTCGGGCGAGCAGTACTTC
.	TRBV7-3	TRBJ2-1	.	CASSWAGTGSYNEQFF	TGTGCCAGCAGCTGGGCCGGGACCGGATCATACAATGAGCAGTTCTTC
.	TRBV10-1	TRBJ2-1	.	CASSEVSYGNEQFF	TGCGCCAGCAGTGAGGTGTCTTACGGCAATGAGCAGTTCTTC
.	TRBV6-5	TRBJ1-2	.	CASSSSSRGAYGYTF	TGTGCCAGCAGTTCGTCCTCCAGGGGCGCCTATGGCTACACCTTC
.	TRBV6-6	TRBJ2-3	.	CASSYRPLTTDTQYF	TGTGCCAGCAGTTACAGGCCACTAACCACAGATACGCAGTATTTT
.	TRBV19	TRBJ2-7	.	CASSITQGSYEQYF	TGTGCCAGTAGTATCACCCAAGGATCCTACGAGCAGTACTTC
.	TRBV5-1	TRBJ2-7	.	CASSYTGREYSYEQYF	TGCGCCAGCAGCTACACAGGGCGAGAATACTCCTACGAGCAGTACTTC